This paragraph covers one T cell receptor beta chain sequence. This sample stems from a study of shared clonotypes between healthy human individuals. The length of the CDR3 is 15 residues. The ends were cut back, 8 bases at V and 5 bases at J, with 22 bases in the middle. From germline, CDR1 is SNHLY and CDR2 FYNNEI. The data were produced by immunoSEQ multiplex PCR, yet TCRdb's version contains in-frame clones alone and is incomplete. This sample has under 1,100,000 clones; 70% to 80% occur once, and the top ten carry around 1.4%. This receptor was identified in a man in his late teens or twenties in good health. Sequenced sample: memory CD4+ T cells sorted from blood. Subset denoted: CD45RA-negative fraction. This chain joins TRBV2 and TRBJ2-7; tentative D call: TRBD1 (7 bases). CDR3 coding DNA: TGTGCCAGCCACCTGCGGGCAGGGGGGTCGGACGAGCAGTACTTC. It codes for CASHLRAGGSDEQYF.